This is a list of T cell receptor beta chains from one sample in a study of T cells in Graves' hyperthyroidism and ophthalmopathy. TCRdb recomputed calls from the multiplex PCR reads with MiXCR, one row per CDR3 protein. The sample carries under 250,000 distinct CDR3 sequences, more than 15% recorded once. The sequenced sample was blood. Receptors were obtained from a man aged 45 to 65 with Graves' hyperthyroidism. The CDR3 runs from the conserved cysteine through the conserved F or W. D genes are given only for firm matches. Where a row states a size, it is once, few, many or the class of an expanded clone; other rows omit it.

TRBJ1-2	16	TRBV10-2	NA	NA	CASSEYPGRPNYGYTF	TGCGCCAGCAGTGAGTACCCGGGACGGCCTAACTATGGCTACACCTTC
TRBJ2-3	15	TRBV29-1	many	NA	CSVGDSGGGTDTQYF	TGCAGCGTTGGCGATTCGGGTGGTGGCACAGATACGCAGTATTTT
TRBJ2-3	14	TRBV10-3	few	NA	CAISESGSRDTQYF	TGTGCCATCAGTGAGTCCGGGAGCAGAGATACGCAGTATTTT
TRBJ2-7	16	TRBV6-1	NA	TRBD2	CASRGTSGSRTYEQYF	TGTGCCAGCCGGGGGACTAGCGGGTCAAGAACCTACGAGCAGTACTTC
TRBJ1-2	17	TRBV5-1	NA	NA	CASSFSPIQGRNYGYTF	TGCGCCAGCAGCTTTTCCCCTATTCAGGGAAGGAACTATGGCTACACCTTC
TRBJ1-1	15	TRBV9	NA	TRBD1	CASSNRQGLNTEAFF	TGTGCCAGCAGCAACCGACAGGGTCTGAACACTGAAGCTTTCTTT
TRBJ1-2	13	TRBV7-9	NA	NA	CASSLPDQYGYTF	TGTGCCAGCAGCTTACCGGATCAGTATGGCTACACCTTC
TRBJ2-1	12	TRBV6-1	few	NA	CASSQTGYEQFF	TGTGCCAGCAGTCAGACTGGTTATGAGCAGTTCTTC
TRBJ1-2	11	TRBV28	many	NA	CASSTRHLYTF	TGTGCCAGCAGTACCAGACATCTCTACACCTTC
TRBJ2-7	13	TRBV30	many	TRBD1	CACLTGASYEQYF	TGTGCCTGCCTGACAGGGGCGTCCTACGAGCAGTACTTC
TRBJ1-1	16	TRBV5-1	many	NA	CASSLIGIQGNTEAFF	TGCGCCAGCAGCCTTATAGGAATCCAGGGTAACACTGAAGCTTTCTTT
TRBJ2-7	14	TRBV2	NA	TRBD1	CASTLDRVAYEQYF	TGTGCCAGCACCCTGGACAGGGTGGCCTACGAGCAGTACTTC
TRBJ2-5	15	TRBV27	many	TRBD1	CASSALQGGSETQYF	TGTGCCAGCAGTGCCCTACAGGGGGGATCAGAGACCCAGTACTTC
TRBJ2-7	17	TRBV12-5	many	TRBD2	CASGFGTSGRLFYEQYF	TGTGCTAGTGGTTTCGGGACTAGCGGGAGGCTTTTTTACGAGCAGTACTTC
TRBJ2-7	15	TRBV20-1	NA	TRBD2	CSAKDGLAGVYEQYF	TGCAGTGCTAAGGACGGACTAGCGGGAGTCTACGAGCAGTACTTC
TRBJ2-3	15	TRBV20-1	many	NA	CSARIAIPAPDTQYF	TGCAGTGCTAGAATCGCGATCCCAGCCCCAGATACGCAGTATTTT
TRBJ2-5	15	TRBV7-3	many	TRBD2	CASSLGGRAQETQYF	TGTGCCAGCAGCTTAGGCGGGAGGGCCCAAGAGACCCAGTACTTC
TRBJ2-7	13	TRBV6-2/TRBV6-3	many	NA	CASRTTGTYEQYF	TGTGCCAGCAGAACAACAGGGACCTACGAGCAGTACTTC
TRBJ2-7	15	TRBV6-1	many	TRBD1	CASSVDRGLGYEQYF	TGTGCCAGCAGTGTCGACAGGGGGCTCGGGTACGAGCAGTACTTC